The present T cell receptor (beta chain) was sequenced within a study of blood T cells in healthy people across ages. General study findings and limits: As age increased, TCR beta diversity per million T cells fell in a roughly linear fashion.

Sample-barcoded 5' priming and a J-beta primer mix drove a second PCR of about 6 to 12 cycles. The template-switch adaptor was a 5' adaptor with 12 random nucleotides. It tagged each cDNA molecule. In TCRdb, the 5' RACE reads were re-called with MiXCR into one record per CDR3 protein. The table lists roughly 680,000 distinct CDR3 sequences, approximately 52% of them singletons. This clonotype was picked up a small number of times. Its specificity is not known. The CDR3 is 11 amino acids. Germline V lookup: CDR1 MDHEN, CDR2 SYDVKM. V was pared by 6 bases and J by 6 bases, with 5 bases between. Sample: blood. This receptor was identified in a woman over 75 in good health. The chain couples TRBV28 to TRBJ1-4; D unclear. The CDR3 DNA is TGTGCCAGCAGGTCCTATGAAAAACTGTTTTTT. Protein product: CASRSYEKLFF.